Below, 14 T cell receptor beta chains from the same sample are listed, as sequenced in a study of blood T cell repertoires in COVID-19. TCRdb keeps only in-frame clones here, not all; method: immunoSEQ multiplex PCR. The sample carries around 180,000 clones, 70% to 90% recorded once. Sequencing was carried out using peripheral blood. The source is a human donor with active or convalescent COVID-19. The donor label of this sample is uncertain.

This clone came up once. This chain joins TRBV5-1 and TRBJ2-1, with 7 bases lining up with TRBD2. V shed 7 bases and J 0 bases; nucleotides not matched to a gene: 7. Germline CDR1 and CDR2: SGHRS and YFSETQ. The length of the CDR3 is 15 residues. The CDR3: CASAAGGSSYNEQFF. The CDR3 DNA sequence: TGCGCCAGCGCCGCCGGCGGGAGCTCCTACAATGAGCAGTTCTTC.

A remark on this clone: At the DNA level, this CDR3 is encoded by other sequences in the same sample as well. The V and J genes are TRBV5-1 and TRBJ2-1; maybe TRBD2 (6 bases). The CDR3 runs 16 residues. Looked up from germline, CDR1 is SGHRS and CDR2 is YFSETQ. V lost 0 bases and J lost 7, with 17 bases in between. CDR3 coding DNA: TGCGCCAGCAGCTTGGGGGGGGTCGGGAGTGGGAATGAGCAGTTCTTC. Amino acids: CASSLGGVGSGNEQFF.

The V and J genes are TRBV7-3 and TRBJ2-5, with a weak D call TRBD2 (5 bases). Trimming removed 3 bases at V and 5 bases at J, with 16 bases between. CDR1 and CDR2 from the germline V gene are SGHTA and FQGTGA. The CDR3 has 15 amino acids. CDR3 amino acids: CASSFGPLPGETQYF. The CDR3 coding sequence is TGTGCCAGCAGCTTTGGCCCTTTGCCGGGGGAGACCCAGTACTTC. Full variable domain (missing parts from reference TRBV7-3 and TRBJ2-5): GAGVSQTPSNKVTEKGKYVELRCDPISGHTALYWYRQSLGQGPEFLIYFQGTGAADDSGLPNDRFFAVRPEGSVSTLKIQRTERGDSAVYLCASSFGPLPGETQYFGPGTRLLVL.

The CDR3 DNA sequence: TGTGCCTGGGAACAGGGGTTCAGCACAGATACGCAGTATTTT. It encodes CAWEQGFSTDTQYF. The J gene is TRBJ2-3, the V gene TRBV30; 7 positions agree with TRBD1. Germline CDR1 reads GTSNPN; CDR2 reads SVGIG (reference sequence). CDR3 length: 14 amino acids. The ends lost 5 bases at V and 0 bases at J; junction bases unmatched: 5.

The gene calls are TRBV7-3 and TRBJ2-1; 11 nucleotides line up with TRBD2. The length of the CDR3 is 15 residues. From germline, CDR1 is SGHTA and CDR2 FQGTGA. Germline trimming cut 5 bases from V and 4 bases from J; bases unmatched to any gene: 4. The CDR3 nucleotides are TGTGCCAGCAGCCGACTAGCGGGAACATACAATGAGCAGTTCTTC. Translated, it gives CASSRLAGTYNEQFF.

This sequence joins TRBV12-3 or TRBV12-4 and TRBJ1-2; possibly TRBD1 for D (6 bases). The CDR3 spans 11 residues. With 10 bases removed from V and 8 bases from J, the gap between germline ends came to 14 bases. CDR3 nucleotide sequence: TGTGCCACCATACAGGGTCGGGGCTACACCTTC. This codes for CATIQGRGYTF.

V usage is TRBV28 and J usage is TRBJ2-7; D possibly corresponds to TRBD2 (5 bases). Trimming left V 4 bases short and J 0 bases short, with 19 bases between. The CDR3 contains 17 residues. The germline CDR1 and CDR2 sequences are MDHEN and SYDVKM. CDR3 region: CASSSPYRGFPSYEQYF. CDR3 in DNA: TGTGCCAGCAGTTCCCCATACCGGGGTTTCCCCTCCTACGAGCAGTACTTC.

The V gene is TRBV28, the J gene TRBJ2-1, with 14 bases identical to TRBD2. The CDR3 totals 20 residues. Germline V gives CDR1 MDHEN, CDR2 SYDVKM. Trimming removed 4 bases from V and 0 bases from J; junction bases left unmatched: 11. CDR3: CASSSLPGLAGVGSYNEQFF. The CDR3 nucleotides read TGTGCCAGCAGTTCACTTCCGGGACTAGCGGGAGTGGGCTCCTACAATGAGCAGTTCTTC. The variable domain in full, with the rest retrieved from reference TRBV28 and TRBJ2-1, is DVKVTQSSRYLVKRTGEKVFLECVQDMDHENMFWYRQDPGLGLRLIYFSYDVKMKEKGDIPEGYSVSREKKERFSLILESASTNQTSMYLCASSSLPGLAGVGSYNEQFFGPGTRLTVL.

This rearrangement joins TRBV30 to TRBJ2-7, with D possibly matching TRBD1 (6 bases). Per the germline V gene, CDR1 is GTSNPN and CDR2 is SVGIG (reference sequence). Trimming removed 4 bases from V and 1 base from J, with 14 bases in between. This CDR3 contains 14 residues. The CDR3 here is CAWTPWGRSYEQYF. The DNA of the CDR3 is TGTGCCTGGACTCCCTGGGGGCGATCCTACGAGCAGTACTTC.

The chain uses TRBV6-2 or TRBV6-3 and TRBJ2-7; 7 bases are a match to TRBD1. The CDR3 length is 13 residues. The ends lost 5 bases at V and 1 base at J; junction bases unmatched: 2. In germline, CDR1 is MNHEY, CDR2 SVGEGT. CDR3 DNA sequence: TGTGCCAGCAGTGTGGGACAGTCCTACGAGCAGTACTTC. Its translation is CASSVGQSYEQYF.

This sequence joins TRBV2 and TRBJ1-5; TRBD1 agrees at 8 bases. This CDR3 has 14 residues. Trimming cost V 6 bases and J 6 bases; bases outside gene matches: 7. Germline V gene lookup returns CDR1 SNHLY and CDR2 FYNNEI. CDR3 in amino acids: CASRKDREGQPQHF. CDR3 bases: TGTGCCAGCAGGAAGGACAGGGAGGGTCAGCCCCAGCATTTT.

This chain connects TRBV7-9 to TRBJ2-5, with 12 bases identical to TRBD2. The germline CDR1 and CDR2 sequences are SEHNR and FQNEAQ (reference sequence). CDR3 length: 15 amino acids. V gave up 5 bases and J gave up 1 base; unmatched junction bases: 2. The CDR3 region is CASSRTSGIQETQYF. In DNA, the CDR3 is TGTGCCAGCAGCAGGACTAGCGGGATCCAAGAGACCCAGTACTTC.

This chain uses TRBV29-1 with TRBJ2-1; D is possibly TRBD1 (6 bases). Germline V gene sequence: CDR1 SQVTM, CDR2 ANQGSEA. There are 11 residues in the CDR3. V shed 4 bases and J shed 7 bases, with 8 bases lying between them. The CDR3 loop is CSVGRGNEQFF. The CDR3 coding sequence is TGCAGCGTTGGCAGGGGAAATGAGCAGTTCTTC.

The gene calls are TRBV15 and TRBJ1-5; possible D gene TRBD1, 5 bases. The CDR3 is 15 amino acids. V was pared by 0 bases and J by 7 bases, with 13 bases between. The germline V gene has CDR1 LNHNV and CDR2 YYDKDF (reference sequence). CDR3 DNA sequence: TGTGCCACCAGCAGAGATAGAAGGGGAAACCAGCCCCAGCATTTT. Residues: CATSRDRRGNQPQHF.